This entry is about one TCR beta chain. The CDR3 extends over 17 amino acids. Trimming shortened V by 7 bases and J by 4 bases, and 25 bases separated the two germline ends. CDR1 MDHEN and CDR2 SYDVKM come from the germline V gene. Only in-frame clones appear in the TCRdb table, and some are missing; sequencing was by immunoSEQ multiplex PCR. The sample yields some 82,000 clones, around 97% seen once. The data were taken from a study of technical replicates of blood from a handful of donors. This clonotype was sampled from a human donor in good health. The genes are TRBV28 and TRBJ1-2, with D maybe TRBD1 (6 bases). Sequencing was done on a sample of T cells isolated from PBMCs. The CDR3 sequence is CASTTLGGGTRSYGYTF. For the CDR3, the DNA is TGTGCCAGCACTACTTTGGGAGGGGGGACTCGGAGCTATGGCTACACCTTC.